This T cell receptor (beta chain) was recorded in a study of shared clonotypes between healthy human individuals. The CDR3 has 18 residues. Germline CDR1 is KGHSH and CDR2 is LQKENI. Trimming shortened V by 5 bases and J by 4 bases, and 25 bases separated the two germline ends. Only in-frame clones appear in the TCRdb table, and some are missing; sequencing was by immunoSEQ multiplex PCR. The sample includes 1,500,000 or so clones, around 95% seen only once; the top ten take 0.95% to 1.5%. This TCR was recovered from a man younger than 40 in good health. The chain employs TRBV18 and TRBJ2-3; perhaps TRBD2 as D (5 bases). The material sequenced was naive CD4+ T cells sorted from blood. The subset here: CD45RA+ positively selected. The CDR3 region has the DNA TGTGCCAGCTCATCGGACCATGGTGGAGGTGGTCCCCCAGATACGCAGTATTTT. Encoded protein: CASSSDHGGGGPPDTQYF.